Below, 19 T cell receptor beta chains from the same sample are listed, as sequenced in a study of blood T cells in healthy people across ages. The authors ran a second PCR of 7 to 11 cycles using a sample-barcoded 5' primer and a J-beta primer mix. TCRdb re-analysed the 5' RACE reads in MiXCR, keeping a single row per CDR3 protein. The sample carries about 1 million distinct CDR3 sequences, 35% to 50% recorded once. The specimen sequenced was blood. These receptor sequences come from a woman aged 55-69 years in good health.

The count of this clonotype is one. CDR3 in DNA: TGTGCCAGCAGCGCCTGGGTCAGACAAGAGACCCAGTACTTC. It translates to CASSAWVRQETQYF. The chain uses TRBV3-1 and TRBJ2-7; no definite D call. The closer fit of TRBJ2-5 to the DNA end suggests the J call may be wrong. The length of the CDR3 is 14 residues. Germline lookup yields CDR1 LGHDT and CDR2 YNNKEL (reference sequence).

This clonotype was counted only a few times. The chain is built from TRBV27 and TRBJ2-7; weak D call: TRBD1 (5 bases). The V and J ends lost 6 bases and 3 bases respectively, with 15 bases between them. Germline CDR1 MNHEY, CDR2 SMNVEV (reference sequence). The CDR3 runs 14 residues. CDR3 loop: CASRGRPGSYEQYF. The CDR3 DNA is TGTGCCAGCAGGGGGCGCCCCGGAAGCTACGAGCAGTACTTC.

The CDR3 protein is CSAVGTGYGYTF. CDR3 bases: TGCAGTGCTGTAGGGACAGGCTATGGCTACACCTTC. V gene TRBV20-1 combines with J gene TRBJ1-2; 8 positions agree with TRBD1. Germline V gene sequence: CDR1 DFQATT, CDR2 SNEGSKA (reference sequence). Germline trimming cut 5 bases from V and 4 bases from J; bases unmatched to any gene: 3. The CDR3 is 12 residues long.

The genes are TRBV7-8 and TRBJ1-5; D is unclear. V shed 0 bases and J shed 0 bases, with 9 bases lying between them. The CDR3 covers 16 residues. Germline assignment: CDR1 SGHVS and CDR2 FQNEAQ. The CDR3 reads CASSLAPKNSNQPQHF. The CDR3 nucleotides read TGTGCCAGCAGCTTAGCCCCCAAGAATAGCAATCAGCCCCAGCATTTT.

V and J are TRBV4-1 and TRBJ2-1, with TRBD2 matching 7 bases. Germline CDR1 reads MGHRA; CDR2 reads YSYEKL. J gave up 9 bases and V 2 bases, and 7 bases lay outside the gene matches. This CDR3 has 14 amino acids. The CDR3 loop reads CASSQPSGRGEQFF. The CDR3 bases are TGCGCCAGCAGCCAACCTAGCGGTAGAGGTGAGCAGTTCTTC.

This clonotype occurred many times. This CDR3 reads CASRETATLEQYF. In nucleotides, the CDR3 is TGTGCCAGCCGAGAGACAGCAACTCTTGAGCAGTACTTC. The V and J genes are TRBV27 and TRBJ2-7; D may be TRBD1 (5 bases). CDR3 size: 13 residues. V was cut by 8 bases and J by 7 bases, with 18 bases left in between. CDR1 MNHEY and CDR2 SMNVEV come from the germline V gene (reference sequence).

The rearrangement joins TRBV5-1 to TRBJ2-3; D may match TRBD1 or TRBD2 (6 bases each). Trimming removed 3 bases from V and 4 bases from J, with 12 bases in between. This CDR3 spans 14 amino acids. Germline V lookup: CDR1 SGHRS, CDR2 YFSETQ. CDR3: CASSYPGGSDTQYF. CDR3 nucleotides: TGCGCCAGCAGCTACCCCGGGGGCTCAGATACGCAGTATTTT.

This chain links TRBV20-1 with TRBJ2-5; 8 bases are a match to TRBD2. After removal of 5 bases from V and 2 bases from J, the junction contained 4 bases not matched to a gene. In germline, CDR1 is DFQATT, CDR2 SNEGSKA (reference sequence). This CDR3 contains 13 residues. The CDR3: CSAERGIQETQYF. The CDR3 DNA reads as TGCAGTGCTGAGCGGGGGATACAAGAGACCCAGTACTTC.

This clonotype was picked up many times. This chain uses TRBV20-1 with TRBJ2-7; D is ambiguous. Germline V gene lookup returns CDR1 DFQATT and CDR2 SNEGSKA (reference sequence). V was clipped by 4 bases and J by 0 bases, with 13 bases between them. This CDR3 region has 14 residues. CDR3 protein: CSAKSIRSSYEQYF. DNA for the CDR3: TGCAGTGCTAAGTCGATCAGAAGCTCCTACGAGCAGTACTTC.

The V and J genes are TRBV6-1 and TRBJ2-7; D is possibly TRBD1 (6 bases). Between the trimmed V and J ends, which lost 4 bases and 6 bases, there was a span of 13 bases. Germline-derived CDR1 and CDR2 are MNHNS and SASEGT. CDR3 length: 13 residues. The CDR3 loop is CASSVGTPGEQYF. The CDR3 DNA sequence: TGTGCCAGCAGTGTTGGGACACCCGGCGAGCAGTACTTC.

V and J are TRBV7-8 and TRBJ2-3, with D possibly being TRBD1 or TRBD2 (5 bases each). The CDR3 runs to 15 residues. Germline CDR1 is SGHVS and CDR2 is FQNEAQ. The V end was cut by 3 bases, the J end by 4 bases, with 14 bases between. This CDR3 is CASSFGITGADTQYF. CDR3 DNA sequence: TGTGCCAGCAGCTTCGGGATAACAGGTGCAGATACGCAGTATTTT.

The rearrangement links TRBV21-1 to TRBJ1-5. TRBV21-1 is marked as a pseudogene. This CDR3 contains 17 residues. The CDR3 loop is CASSKGGEVPNNQPQHF. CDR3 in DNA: TGTGCCAGCAGCAAAGGGGGGGAGGTACCTAACAATCAGCCCCAGCATTTT.

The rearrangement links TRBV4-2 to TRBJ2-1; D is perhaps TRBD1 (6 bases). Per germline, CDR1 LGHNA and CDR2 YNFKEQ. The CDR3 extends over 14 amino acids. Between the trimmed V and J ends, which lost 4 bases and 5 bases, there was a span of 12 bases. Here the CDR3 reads CASSPGRDNNEQFF. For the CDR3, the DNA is TGTGCCAGCAGCCCCGGTCGGGACAACAATGAGCAGTTCTTC.

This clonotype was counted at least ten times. CDR3 in amino acids: CASSRPGSTDTQYF. For the CDR3, the DNA is TGTGCCAGCAGTCGGCCAGGGAGTACAGATACGCAGTATTTT. V is TRBV25-1 and J is TRBJ2-3; either TRBD1 or TRBD2 may supply D (5 bases each). Trimming stripped 5 bases from V and 3 bases from J, with 12 bases between. The CDR3 contains 14 residues. The germline CDR1 and CDR2 sequences are MGHDK and SYGVNS. The full variable domain, in which reference TRBV25-1 and TRBJ2-3 provide the parts outside the CDR3, is EADIYQTPRYLVIGTGKKITLECSQTMGHDKMYWYQQDPGMELHLIHYSYGVNSTEKGDLSSESTVSRIRTEHFPLTLESARPSHTSQYLCASSRPGSTDTQYFGPGTRLTVL.

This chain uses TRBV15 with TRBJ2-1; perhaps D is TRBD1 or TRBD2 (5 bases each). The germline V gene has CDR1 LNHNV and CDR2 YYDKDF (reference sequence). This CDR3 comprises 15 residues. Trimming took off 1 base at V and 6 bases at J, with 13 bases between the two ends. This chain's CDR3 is CATSRARAGSNEQFF. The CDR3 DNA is TGTGCCACCAGCAGAGCTAGGGCAGGGAGCAATGAGCAGTTCTTC.

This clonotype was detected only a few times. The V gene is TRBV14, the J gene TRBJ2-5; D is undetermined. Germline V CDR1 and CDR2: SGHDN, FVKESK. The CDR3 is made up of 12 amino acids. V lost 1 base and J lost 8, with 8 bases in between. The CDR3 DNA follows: TGTGCCAGCAGCCAAGCAAGAACTACCCAGTACTTC. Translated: CASSQARTTQYF.

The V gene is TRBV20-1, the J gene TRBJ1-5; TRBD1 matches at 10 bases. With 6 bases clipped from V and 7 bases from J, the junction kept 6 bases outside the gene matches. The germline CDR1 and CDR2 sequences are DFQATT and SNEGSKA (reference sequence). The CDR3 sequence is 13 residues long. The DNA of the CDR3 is TGCAGTGCCATGACAGGGGGCGGGCAGCCCCAGCATTTT. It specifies CSAMTGGGQPQHF.

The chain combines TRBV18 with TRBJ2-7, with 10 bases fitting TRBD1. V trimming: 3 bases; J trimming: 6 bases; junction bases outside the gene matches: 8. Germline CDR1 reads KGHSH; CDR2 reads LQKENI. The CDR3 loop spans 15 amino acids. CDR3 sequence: CASSPPGTGASEQYF. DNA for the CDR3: TGTGCCAGCTCACCCCCTGGGACAGGGGCTTCCGAGCAGTACTTC.

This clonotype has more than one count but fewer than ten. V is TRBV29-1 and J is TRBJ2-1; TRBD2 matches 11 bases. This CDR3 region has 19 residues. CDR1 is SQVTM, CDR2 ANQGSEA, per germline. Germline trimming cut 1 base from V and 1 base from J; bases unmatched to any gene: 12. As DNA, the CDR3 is TGCAGCGTTGAAGGCACAAGGACTAGCGGGCGCCAATCCTACAATGAGCAGTTCTTC. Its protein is CSVEGTRTSGRQSYNEQFF.